Included here is one TCR beta chain sequence, with context. Only in-frame clones appear in the TCRdb table, and some are missing; sequencing was by immunoSEQ multiplex PCR. The sample contains 760,000 or so clones, approximately 96% of which appear only once. The source of the sample is a study of shared clonotypes between healthy human individuals. The CDR3 runs to 18 residues. The germline gives CDR1 MGHRA, CDR2 YSYEKL. Trimming removed 3 bases from V and 8 bases from J; junction bases left unmatched: 15. Terminally differentiated effector memory CD45RA+ cells were excluded by CCR7 positive selection of CD45RO-negative cells.

Sequencing was done on a sample of naive CD8+ T cells sorted from blood. The clonotype comes from a young man in good health. This sequence joins TRBV4-1 and TRBJ2-4; the match to TRBD2 covers 11 bases. CDR3 region: CASSHTLAGGARKDIQYF. The CDR3 DNA reads TGCGCCAGCAGCCATACGCTAGCGGGAGGCGCCCGGAAGGACATTCAGTACTTC.